The 7 T cell receptor beta chains below come from one sample, sequenced in a study of human T cells and chemical hapten exposure. MiXCR, run by TCRdb on the RACE reads, gives a single entry per CDR3 protein. Of 250,000 or so distinct CDR3 sequences listed, approximately 7.5% are singletons. The time point here: pre-sensitization, week 0. Treatment noted: therapeutic diphenylcyclopropenone sensitization with weekly scalp DPC. Sequencing was performed on whole blood, taken in connection with sensitization to the hapten diphenylcyclopropenone (DPC). The receptors here all came from a man between 18 and 29 years old with alopecia areata. Some clones in this sample may be carry-over from other donors' samples.

This clonotype was counted between two and nine times. The CDR3, as DNA: TGTGCCAGCAGCCATGGGACTCCGACCGGGGAGCTGTTTTTT. This codes for CASSHGTPTGELFF. The chain links TRBV7-3 to TRBJ2-2; the D gene is possibly TRBD2 (6 bases). This CDR3 region has 14 residues. Deletions cut 5 bases from V and 5 bases from J, with 12 bases between. CDR1 and CDR2 (germline): SGHTA, FQGTGA.

This clonotype was seen a few times. The chain carries TRBV28 and TRBJ2-5; 7 nucleotides align to TRBD1. This CDR3 has 14 amino acids. From germline, CDR1 is MDHEN and CDR2 SYDVKM. Trimming cost V 5 bases and J 0 bases; bases outside gene matches: 3. The CDR3 coding sequence is TGTGCCAGCAGTCCTACAGGGGACCAAGAGACCCAGTACTTC. Its protein is CASSPTGDQETQYF.

The chain joins TRBV7-2 to TRBJ2-3; 8 positions match TRBD1. Germline loops: CDR1 SGHTA, CDR2 FQGNSA. The CDR3 consists of 14 residues. V lost 9 bases to trimming and J lost 2 bases; unmatched junction nucleotides: 7. CDR3 region: CASSRGRTTDTQYF. The CDR3 DNA sequence: TGTGCCAGTTCCAGGGGGCGCACCACAGATACGCAGTATTTT. The variable domain in full, with the rest retrieved from reference TRBV7-2 and TRBJ2-3, is GAGVSQSPSNKVTEKGKDVELRCDPISGHTALYWYRQSLGQGLEFLIYFQGNSAPDKSGLPSDRFSAERTGGSVSTLTIQRTQQEDSAVYLCASSRGRTTDTQYFGPGTRLTVL.

This clonotype was counted at least ten times. This chain links TRBV7-9 with TRBJ2-7, with 7 bases fitting TRBD1. In germline, CDR1 is SEHNR, CDR2 FQNEAQ (reference sequence). J was trimmed by 3 bases and V by 3 bases; bases with no gene match: 2. This CDR3 spans 13 amino acids. The CDR3 is CASSFGDSYEQYV. Here the CDR3 DNA reads TGTGCCAGCAGCTTTGGGGACAGCTACGAGCAGTACGTC.

The genes are TRBV12-3 or TRBV12-4 and TRBJ2-5, with D possibly being TRBD1 (6 bases). The V gene lost 3 bases and the J gene lost 4 bases, with 12 bases spanning the gap. The CDR3 has 14 amino acids. This chain's CDR3 is CASSFRGRVETQYF. For the CDR3, the DNA is TGTGCCAGCAGTTTCAGGGGCCGAGTAGAGACCCAGTACTTC.

This chain links TRBV28 with TRBJ2-1, with TRBD2 as a possible D gene (5 bases). The germline gives CDR1 MDHEN, CDR2 SYDVKM. Trimming removed 7 bases from V and 0 bases from J, with 10 bases in between. The CDR3 loop spans 14 amino acids. The CDR3 DNA reads TGTGCCAGCAATTCGGGGAGCTCCTACAATGAGCAGTTCTTC. Amino acid sequence: CASNSGSSYNEQFF.

This clonotype has just a few counts. This chain joins TRBV20-1 and TRBJ2-7, with 8 bases aligning to TRBD2. Germline CDR1 and CDR2: DFQATT and SNEGSKA (reference sequence). The CDR3 is made up of 13 amino acids. With 5 bases clipped from V and 7 bases from J, the junction kept 10 bases outside the gene matches. The CDR3 protein is CSARGGPEGEQYF. In DNA form, the CDR3 reads TGCAGTGCTCGGGGGGGGCCCGAGGGAGAGCAGTACTTC.